These 17 T cell receptor beta chains were all obtained from the same sample, sequenced in a study of shared clonotypes between healthy human individuals. Sequencing used immunoSEQ multiplex PCR; TCRdb keeps in-frame clones, though not all of them. Here the sample spans more than 2 million clones, 85% to 95% being singletons. Naive CD8 populations comprised CD45RO-negative cells positively selected for CCR7, excluding terminally differentiated effector memory CD45RA+ cells. The specimen was naive CD8+ T cells from PBMCs. The source is a man aged 18-30 years in good health. Some clones in this sample may be carry-over from other donors' samples.

This sequence joins TRBV10-2 and TRBJ1-1; the D gene is possibly TRBD1 (6 bases). CDR1 is WSHSY and CDR2 is SAAADI in the germline V gene. The CDR3 is 13 residues long. Trimming removed 8 bases at V and 5 bases at J, with 15 bases between. CDR3 sequence reads: CASATTGSTEAFF. The CDR3 DNA is TGCGCCAGCGCCACCACAGGGAGTACTGAAGCTTTCTTT.

This chain connects TRBV27 to TRBJ2-1; TRBD1 agrees at 8 bases. From germline, CDR1 is MNHEY and CDR2 SMNVEV (reference sequence). The CDR3 extends over 16 amino acids. V lost 5 bases to trimming and J lost 5 bases; unmatched junction nucleotides: 11. CDR3 loop: CASSPKIPGQDNEQFF. In DNA form, the CDR3 reads TGTGCCAGCAGTCCAAAAATCCCGGGACAGGACAATGAGCAGTTCTTC.

V usage is TRBV7-9 and J usage is TRBJ2-7; D unresolved. Per the germline V gene, CDR1 is SEHNR and CDR2 is FQNEAQ (reference sequence). Deletions cut 4 bases from V and 6 bases from J, with 19 bases between. The CDR3 consists of 15 residues. The CDR3 loop is CASSSSPGSPSEQYF. The CDR3 DNA sequence: TGTGCCAGCAGCTCGTCGCCTGGGTCCCCCTCCGAGCAGTACTTC.

J is TRBJ2-1 and V is TRBV7-3, with no clear D. The length of the CDR3 is 12 residues. V dropped 3 bases and J dropped 7 bases, with 7 bases sitting between them. The germline CDR1 and CDR2 sequences are SGHTA and FQGTGA. The CDR3 loop is CASSFGPNEQFF. The CDR3 DNA follows: TGTGCCAGCAGCTTTGGACCGAATGAGCAGTTCTTC.

V is TRBV5-1 and J is TRBJ2-7; TRBD2 matches 8 bases. The germline V gene has CDR1 SGHRS and CDR2 YFSETQ. The J segment lost 3 bases and the V segment lost 7 bases, leaving 9 bases of the junction unmatched. The CDR3 has 14 residues. CDR3 protein: CASCSSGTSYEQYF. The DNA for the CDR3 is TGCGCCAGCTGCTCCTCCGGGACTAGCTACGAGCAGTACTTC.

The J gene is TRBJ1-2, the V gene TRBV5-1; no clear D gene. Germline V CDR1 and CDR2: SGHRS, YFSETQ. The ends were cut back, 3 bases at V and 5 bases at J, with 17 bases in the middle. The CDR3 runs 15 residues. The CDR3 spells CASSSFGEGSYGYTF. CDR3 nucleotides: TGCGCCAGCAGCTCCTTCGGAGAGGGTTCGTATGGCTACACCTTC. The complete variable domain, with remaining parts taken from reference TRBV5-1 and TRBJ1-2, reads KAGVTQTPRYLIKTRGQQVTLSCSPISGHRSVSWYQQTPGQGLQFLFEYFSETQRNKGNFPGRFSGRQFSNSRSEMNVSTLELGDSALYLCASSSFGEGSYGYTFGSGTRLTVV.

DNA of the CDR3: TGTGCCAGCAGCGTGGGGGGGCTTTCTGGAAACACCATATATTTT. It is translated as CASSVGGLSGNTIYF. The chain links TRBV11-2 to TRBJ1-3, with D perhaps TRBD1 (6 bases). Germline loops: CDR1 SGHAT, CDR2 FQNNGV. V was cut by 5 bases and J by 1 base, with 12 bases left in between. The CDR3 contains 15 residues.

Turning to this clone: The sample carries other DNA sequences with the same CDR3. The V and J genes are TRBV7-6 and TRBJ2-1, with 7 bases fitting TRBD2. V was clipped by 1 base and J by 2 bases; unmatched bases: 2. Germline CDR1 SGHVS, CDR2 FNYEAQ. The CDR3 is made up of 15 amino acids. CDR3 DNA sequence: TGTGCCAGCAGCTTAGGCGGGAGCACCTACAATGAGCAGTTCTTC. Translation: CASSLGGSTYNEQFF. The full variable domain, with the rest looked up from reference TRBV7-6 and TRBJ2-1, is GAGVSQSPRYKVTKRGQDVALRCDPISGHVSLYWYRQALGQGPEFLTYFNYEAQQDKSGLPNDRFSAERPEGSISTLTIQRTEQRDSAMYRCASSLGGSTYNEQFFGPGTRLTVL.

With regard to this clone: Other DNA sequences in the sample encode the same CDR3. The genes are TRBV9 and TRBJ2-6; D unresolved. With 2 bases removed from V and 3 bases from J, the gap between germline ends came to 3 bases. The CDR3 has 13 residues. CDR1 and CDR2 (germline): SGDLS, YYNGEE. The CDR3 DNA follows: TGTGCCAGCAGCGTGAGTGGGGCCAACGTCCTGACTTTC. This translates into CASSVSGANVLTF.

This clone was detected only once. The chain uses TRBV9 and TRBJ1-4; no clear D gene. Trimming shortened V by 0 bases and J by 7 bases, and 13 bases separated the two germline ends. From germline, CDR1 is SGDLS and CDR2 YYNGEE. The CDR3 sequence is 15 residues long. CDR3 loop: CASSVVHGLGEKLFF. CDR3 coding DNA: TGTGCCAGCAGCGTAGTCCACGGCCTCGGTGAAAAACTGTTTTTT.

The chain employs TRBV5-1 and TRBJ2-7; 9 nucleotides agree with TRBD2. Germline CDR1 and CDR2: SGHRS and YFSETQ. Unmatched junction bases numbered 3, after V lost 1 base and J lost 4 bases. The CDR3 is 14 residues long. The CDR3 reads CASSLTSGHYEQYF. For the CDR3, the DNA is TGCGCCAGCAGCTTGACTAGCGGGCATTACGAGCAGTACTTC.

J is TRBJ2-1 and V is TRBV7-9, with 9 bases identical to TRBD1. The CDR3 is 14 residues long. CDR1 is SEHNR and CDR2 is FQNEAQ in the germline V gene (reference sequence). V shed 4 bases and J 8 bases; nucleotides not matched to a gene: 6. The chain's CDR3 is CASSSVTGGYEQFF. In DNA form, the CDR3 reads TGTGCCAGCAGCTCAGTGACAGGGGGATATGAGCAGTTCTTC.

Of note for this clone: Other DNA sequences within the sample encode an identical CDR3. V usage is TRBV5-6 and J usage is TRBJ2-1, with 10 bases that match TRBD1. V lost 4 bases to trimming and J lost 1 base; unmatched junction nucleotides: 2. Germline lookup yields CDR1 SGHDT and CDR2 YYEEEE. The CDR3 consists of 15 residues. The CDR3: CASSPGQGSYNEQFF. Written as DNA, the CDR3 is TGTGCCAGCAGCCCGGGACAGGGGTCCTACAATGAGCAGTTCTTC.

This clone was detected only once. The chain is built from TRBV28 and TRBJ2-7, with 13 bases aligning to TRBD2. Germline V gene data show CDR1 as MDHEN and CDR2 as SYDVKM. V gave up 2 bases and J gave up 2 bases; unmatched junction bases: 6. The CDR3 sequence is 17 residues long. CDR3: CASSLRTSGSMTYEQYF. CDR3 in DNA: TGTGCCAGCAGTTTAAGGACTAGCGGGAGTATGACCTACGAGCAGTACTTC.

A word on this clone: Other DNA sequences in the sample encode the same CDR3. This sequence joins TRBV27 and TRBJ2-7, with 11 bases matching TRBD1. CDR1 MNHEY and CDR2 SMNVEV come from the germline V gene (reference sequence). The CDR3 loop spans 14 amino acids. After removal of 5 bases from V and 5 bases from J, the junction contained 5 bases not matched to a gene. The CDR3 is CASSRGTGGHEQYF. CDR3 DNA: TGTGCCAGCAGTAGGGGGACAGGGGGGCACGAGCAGTACTTC.

CDR3 sequence (DNA): TGTGCCAGCAGTTTATCGGGCGTCGGACTAGCGGCCTACAATGAGCAGTTCTTC. Protein product: CASSLSGVGLAAYNEQFF. V usage is TRBV27 and J usage is TRBJ2-1; 10 bases are shared with TRBD2. Germline values: CDR1 MNHEY, CDR2 SMNVEV (reference sequence). This CDR3 contains 18 residues. V lost 0 bases to trimming and J lost 2 bases; unmatched junction nucleotides: 7.

The gene calls are TRBV5-1 and TRBJ1-1; 7 bases are a match to TRBD1. Germline lookup yields CDR1 SGHRS and CDR2 YFSETQ. CDR3 length: 17 amino acids. J lost 3 bases, V lost 0 bases, and 11 bases had no gene match. CDR3 nucleotides: TGCGCCAGCAGCTTGGCGCTGACAGGGCCCGTGGACACTGAAGCTTTCTTT. Translation: CASSLALTGPVDTEAFF.